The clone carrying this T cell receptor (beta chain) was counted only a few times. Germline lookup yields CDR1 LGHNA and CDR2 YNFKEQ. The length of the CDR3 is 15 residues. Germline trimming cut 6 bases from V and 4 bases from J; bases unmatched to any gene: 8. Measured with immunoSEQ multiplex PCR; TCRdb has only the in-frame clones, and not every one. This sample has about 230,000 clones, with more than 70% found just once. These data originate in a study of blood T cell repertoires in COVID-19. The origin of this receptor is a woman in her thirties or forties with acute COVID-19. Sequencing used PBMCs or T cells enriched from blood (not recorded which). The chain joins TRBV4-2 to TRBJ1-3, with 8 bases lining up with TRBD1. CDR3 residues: CASRDTGGSGNTIYF. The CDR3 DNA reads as TGTGCCAGCAGGGACACAGGGGGATCGGGAAACACCATATATTTT.